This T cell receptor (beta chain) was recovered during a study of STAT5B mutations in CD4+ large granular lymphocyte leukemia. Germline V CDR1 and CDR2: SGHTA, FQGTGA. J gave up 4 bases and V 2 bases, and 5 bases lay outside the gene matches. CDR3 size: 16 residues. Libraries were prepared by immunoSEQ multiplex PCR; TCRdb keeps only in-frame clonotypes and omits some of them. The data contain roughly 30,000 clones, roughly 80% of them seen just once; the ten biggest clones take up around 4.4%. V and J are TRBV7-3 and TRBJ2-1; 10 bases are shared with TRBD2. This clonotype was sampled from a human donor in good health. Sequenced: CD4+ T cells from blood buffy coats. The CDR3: CASSLSQREGYNEQFF. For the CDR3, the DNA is TGTGCCAGCAGCTTATCCCAGCGGGAGGGGTACAATGAGCAGTTCTTC.